This T cell receptor (beta chain) derives from a study of shared clonotypes between healthy human individuals. In the study overall: The donor group consisted of a couple of women and three men, aged 18 to 49.

CDR3 length: 16 residues. Germline V gene data show CDR1 as SNHLY and CDR2 as FYNNEI. The V segment lost 0 bases and the J segment 9 bases; nucleotides outside the gene matches: 11. Study outcomes and limitations: Generation of non-shared clonotypes was less probable than generation of clonotypes shared by all four donors. Rarefaction analysis demonstrated incomplete sorted-subset sequencing notwithstanding large depth.

To note about this clone: No antigen is known for it.

Measured with immunoSEQ multiplex PCR; TCRdb has only the in-frame clones, and not every one. The sample holds about 2 million clones, 85% to 95% seen once. Cells designated naive CD8 were CD45RO-negative and were positively selected for CCR7, with terminally differentiated effector memory CD45RA+ cells excluded. The V and J genes are TRBV2 and TRBJ2-1; 7 bases map to TRBD1. The sample taken for sequencing was naive CD8+ T cells sorted from blood. This sequence originates from a man in his late teens or twenties in good health. The DNA for the CDR3 is TGTGCCAGCAGTGAAGCTTTTGTGACAGGGCTTTTTGAGCAGTTCTTC. Its protein is CASSEAFVTGLFEQFF.